This T cell receptor (beta chain) was identified during a study of T cell responses to AZD1222 COVID-19 vaccine. On the study more broadly: Pooling was applied to second doses at about 4 or about 12 weeks.

This CDR3 is 15 amino acids long. V was cut by 3 bases and J by 1 base, with 7 bases left in between. The V gene's germline CDR1 is MDHEN and CDR2 SYDVKM. Study-wide points: Vaccine-associated CD4 TCRs ranged over spike, dominating at 160-218 and 743-854. White British donors predominated, females outnumbered males, and clonal diversity was possibly underestimated. Per reports, nearly half of all spike-specific TCRs target regions that are unmutated in variants.

Turning to this clone: Its antigen is still unknown.

The table came from immunoSEQ multiplex PCR; TCRdb's copy has only in-frame clones and leaves some out. The table lists around 100,000 clones, approximately 90% of them singletons, with roughly 21% in the top ten. The genes are TRBV28 and TRBJ2-6; D is perhaps TRBD2 (6 bases). The starting material was peripheral blood, obtained on day 0 of AZD1222 vaccination. The source of this sequence is an adult in good health. The CDR3 DNA follows: TGTGCCAGCAGTTTGCGGGGTTCTGGGGCCAACGTCCTGACTTTC. Encoded protein: CASSLRGSGANVLTF.